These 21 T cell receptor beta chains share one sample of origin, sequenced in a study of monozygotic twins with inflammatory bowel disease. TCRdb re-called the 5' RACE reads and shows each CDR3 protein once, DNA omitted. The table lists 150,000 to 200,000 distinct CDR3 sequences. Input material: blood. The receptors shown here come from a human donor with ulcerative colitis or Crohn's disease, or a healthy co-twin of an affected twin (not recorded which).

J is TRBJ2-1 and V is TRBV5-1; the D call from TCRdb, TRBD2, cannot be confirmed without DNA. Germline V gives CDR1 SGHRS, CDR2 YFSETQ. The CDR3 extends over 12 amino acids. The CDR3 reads CASSLTSHEQFF. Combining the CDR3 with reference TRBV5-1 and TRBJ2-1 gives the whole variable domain KAGVTQTPRYLIKTRGQQVTLSCSPISGHRSVSWYQQTPGQGLQFLFEYFSETQRNKGNFPGRFSGRQFSNSRSEMNVSTLELGDSALYLCASSLTSHEQFFGPGTRLTVL.

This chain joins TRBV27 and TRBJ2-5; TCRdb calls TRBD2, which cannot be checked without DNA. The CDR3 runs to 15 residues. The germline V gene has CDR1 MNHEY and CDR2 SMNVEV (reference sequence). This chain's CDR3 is CASSLSGSLQETQYF.

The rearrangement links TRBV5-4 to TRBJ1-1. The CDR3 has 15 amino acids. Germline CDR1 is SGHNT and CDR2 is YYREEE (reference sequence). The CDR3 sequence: CASSLAASINTEAFF.

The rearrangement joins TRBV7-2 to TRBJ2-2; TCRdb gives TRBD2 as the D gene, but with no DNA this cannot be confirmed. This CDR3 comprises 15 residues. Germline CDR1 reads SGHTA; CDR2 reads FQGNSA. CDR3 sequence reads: CASSLVAGGNGELFF.

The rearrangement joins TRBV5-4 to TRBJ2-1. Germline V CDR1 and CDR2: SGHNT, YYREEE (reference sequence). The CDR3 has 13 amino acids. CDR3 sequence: CASSQISYNEQFF.

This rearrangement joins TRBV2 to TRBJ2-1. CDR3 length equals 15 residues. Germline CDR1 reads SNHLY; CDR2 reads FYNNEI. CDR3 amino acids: CASSERLASYNEQFF.

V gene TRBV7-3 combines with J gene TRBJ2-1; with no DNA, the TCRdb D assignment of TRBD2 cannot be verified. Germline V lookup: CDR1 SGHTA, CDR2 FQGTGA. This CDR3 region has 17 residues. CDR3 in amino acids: CASSTSGTSGRYNEQFF.

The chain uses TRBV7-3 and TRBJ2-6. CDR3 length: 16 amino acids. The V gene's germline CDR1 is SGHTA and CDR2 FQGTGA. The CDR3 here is CASSPSSSTGANVLTF. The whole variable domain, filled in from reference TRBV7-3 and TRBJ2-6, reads GAGVSQTPSNKVTEKGKYVELRCDPISGHTALYWYRQSLGQGPEFLIYFQGTGAADDSGLPNDRFFAVRPEGSVSTLKIQRTERGDSAVYLCASSPSSSTGANVLTFGAGSRLTVL.

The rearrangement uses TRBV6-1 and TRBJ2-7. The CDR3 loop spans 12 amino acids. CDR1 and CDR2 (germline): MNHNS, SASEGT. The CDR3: CASSEGLDEQYF.

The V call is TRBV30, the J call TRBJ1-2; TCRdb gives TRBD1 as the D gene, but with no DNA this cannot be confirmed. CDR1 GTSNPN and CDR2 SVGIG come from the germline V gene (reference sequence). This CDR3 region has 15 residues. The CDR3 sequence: CAWSYRTGPSGGYTF.

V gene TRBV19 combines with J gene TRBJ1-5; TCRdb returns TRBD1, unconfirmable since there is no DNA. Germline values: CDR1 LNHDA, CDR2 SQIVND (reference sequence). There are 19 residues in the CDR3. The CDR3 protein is CASSIFPQISDYSDQPQHF.

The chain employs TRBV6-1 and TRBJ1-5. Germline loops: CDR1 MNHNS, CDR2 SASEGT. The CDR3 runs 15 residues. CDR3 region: CASSVGGRSTGAQHF.

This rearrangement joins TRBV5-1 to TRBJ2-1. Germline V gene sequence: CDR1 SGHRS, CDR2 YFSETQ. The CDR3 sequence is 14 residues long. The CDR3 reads CASSLDPRKDEQFF.

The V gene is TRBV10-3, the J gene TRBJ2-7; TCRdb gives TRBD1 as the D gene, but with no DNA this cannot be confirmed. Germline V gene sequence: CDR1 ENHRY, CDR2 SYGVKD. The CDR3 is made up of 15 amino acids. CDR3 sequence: CAISESSVGVHEQYF.

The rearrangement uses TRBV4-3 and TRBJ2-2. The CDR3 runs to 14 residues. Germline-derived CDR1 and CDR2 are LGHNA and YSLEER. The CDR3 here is CASSPTRNTGELFF.

CDR3 in amino acids: CASTPTGGYPDTQYF. J is TRBJ2-3 and V is TRBV28; the TRBD1 assignment by TCRdb is unverifiable without DNA. Germline loops: CDR1 MDHEN, CDR2 SYDVKM. This CDR3 spans 15 amino acids.

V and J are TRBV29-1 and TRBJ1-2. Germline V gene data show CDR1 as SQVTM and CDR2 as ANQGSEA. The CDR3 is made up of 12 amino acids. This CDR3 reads CSVELASYGYTF.

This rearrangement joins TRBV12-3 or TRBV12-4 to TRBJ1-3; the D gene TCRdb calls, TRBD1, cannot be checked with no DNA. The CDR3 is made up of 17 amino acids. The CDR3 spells CASSPNRQGVTGNTIYF.

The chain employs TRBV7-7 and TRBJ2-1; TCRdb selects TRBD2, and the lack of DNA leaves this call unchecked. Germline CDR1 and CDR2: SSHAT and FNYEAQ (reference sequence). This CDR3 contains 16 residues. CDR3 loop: CASSLDGLAGVREQFF.

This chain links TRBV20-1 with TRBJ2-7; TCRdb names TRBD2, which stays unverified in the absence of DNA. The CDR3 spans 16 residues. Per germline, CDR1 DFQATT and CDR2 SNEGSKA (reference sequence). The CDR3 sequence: CSADNPGLAGGYEQYF.

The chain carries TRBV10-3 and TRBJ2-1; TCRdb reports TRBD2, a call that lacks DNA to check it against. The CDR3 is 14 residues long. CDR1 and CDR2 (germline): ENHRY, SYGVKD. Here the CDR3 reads CAISLSGRSGEQFF.